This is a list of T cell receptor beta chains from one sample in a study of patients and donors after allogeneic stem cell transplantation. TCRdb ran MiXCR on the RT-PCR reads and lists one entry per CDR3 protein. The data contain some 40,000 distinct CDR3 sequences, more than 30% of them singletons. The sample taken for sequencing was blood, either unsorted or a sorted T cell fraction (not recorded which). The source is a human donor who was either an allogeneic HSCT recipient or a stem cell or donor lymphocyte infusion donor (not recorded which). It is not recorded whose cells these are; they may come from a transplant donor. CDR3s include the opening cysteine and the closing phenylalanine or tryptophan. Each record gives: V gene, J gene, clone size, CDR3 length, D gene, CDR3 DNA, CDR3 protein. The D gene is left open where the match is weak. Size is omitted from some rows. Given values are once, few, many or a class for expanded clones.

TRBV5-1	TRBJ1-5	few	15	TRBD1	TGCGCCAGCAGCAGAGGGACAGGGGGAGGTCAGCCCCAGCATTTT	CASSRGTGGGQPQHF
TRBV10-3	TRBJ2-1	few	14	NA	TGTGCCATCAAACGGGACATTACCTACAATGAGCAGTTCTTC	CAIKRDITYNEQFF
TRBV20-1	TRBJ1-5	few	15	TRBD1	TGCAGTGCTGAAGGGACAGGGGGCCGCAATCAGCCCCAGCATTTT	CSAEGTGGRNQPQHF
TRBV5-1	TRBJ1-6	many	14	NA	TGCGCCAGCAGCACCGACAGTCCCGGTTCACCCCTCCACTTT	CASSTDSPGSPLHF
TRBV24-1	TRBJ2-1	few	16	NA	TGTGCCACCAGTGGAGTAATACGGGATCCCTACAATGAGCAGTTCTTC	CATSGVIRDPYNEQFF
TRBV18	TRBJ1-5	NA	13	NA	TGTGCCAGCTCACCGCTCAGCAATCAGCCCCAGCATTTT	CASSPLSNQPQHF
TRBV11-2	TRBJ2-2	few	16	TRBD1	TGTGCCAGCAGCTTAAGGACAGGGCAGAACACCGGGGAGCTGTTTTTT	CASSLRTGQNTGELFF
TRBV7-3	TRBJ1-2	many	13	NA	TGTGCCAGCAGCTTACACAACAACTATGGCTACACCTTC	CASSLHNNYGYTF
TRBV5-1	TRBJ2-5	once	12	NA	TGCGCCAGCAGCTTGAATGATAGAGCCCAGTACTTC	CASSLNDRAQYF
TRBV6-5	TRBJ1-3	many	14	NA	TGTGCCAGCAGTTACCAGGAGACGGGGAACACCATATATTTT	CASSYQETGNTIYF
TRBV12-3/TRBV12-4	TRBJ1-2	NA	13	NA	TGTGCCAGCGGACAAACAGGGAACTATGGCTACACCTTC	CASGQTGNYGYTF
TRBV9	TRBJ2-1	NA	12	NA	TGTGCCAGCAGCGTCTCGTTCCATGAGCAGTTCTTC	CASSVSFHEQFF
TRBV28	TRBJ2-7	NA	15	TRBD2	TGTGCCAGCAGTCCGGGGACTAGCGGGGACTACGAGCAGTACTTC	CASSPGTSGDYEQYF
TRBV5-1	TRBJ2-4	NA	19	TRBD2	TGCGCCAGCAGCCGACTAGCGGGAGGGCGAATCGGAGCCAAAGACATTCAGTACTTC	CASSRLAGGRIGAKDIQYF
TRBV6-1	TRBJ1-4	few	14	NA	TGTGCCAGCACCACCAAGGAGCCGGGCATAAAACTGTTTTTT	CASTTKEPGIKLFF
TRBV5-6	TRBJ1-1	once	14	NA	TGTGCCAGCAGCTTCCGTGTACAGTCCACTGAAGCTTTCTTT	CASSFRVQSTEAFF
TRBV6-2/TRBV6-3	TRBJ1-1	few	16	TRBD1	TGTGCCAGCAGTTTTACAGGGGGTCCCCCGAACACTGAAGCTTTCTTT	CASSFTGGPPNTEAFF
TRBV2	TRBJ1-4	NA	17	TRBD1	TGTGCCAGCAGTGAATGGGTCCGGGACAGGGGTAATGAAAAACTGTTTTTT	CASSEWVRDRGNEKLFF
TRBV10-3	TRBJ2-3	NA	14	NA	TGTGCCATCAGTGAGTCGCTTAGCACAGATACGCAGTATTTT	CAISESLSTDTQYF
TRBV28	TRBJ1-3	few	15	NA	TGTGCCAGCGCAACCTTCTCCTACTCTGGAAACACCATATATTTT	CASATFSYSGNTIYF
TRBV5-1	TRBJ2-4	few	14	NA	TGCGCCAGCAGCTTAACGAAAGCCAAAAACATTCAGTACTTC	CASSLTKAKNIQYF
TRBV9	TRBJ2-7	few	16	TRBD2	TGTGCCAGCGGCGTAGCTAGCAGCGGGGGGACCTACGAGCAGTACTTC	CASGVASSGGTYEQYF
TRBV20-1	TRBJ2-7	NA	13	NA	TGCAGTGCCGTTTTGGGGTCAGGTTACGAGCAGTACTTC	CSAVLGSGYEQYF
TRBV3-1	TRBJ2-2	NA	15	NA	TGTGCCAGCAGTACAAGTGGCCCAAATGCCGGGGAGCTGTTTTTT	CASSTSGPNAGELFF
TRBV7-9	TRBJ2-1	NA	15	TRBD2	TGTGCCAGCAGCTCGATGACTAGCCTCTACAATGAGCAGTTCTTC	CASSSMTSLYNEQFF
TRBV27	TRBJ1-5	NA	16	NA	TGTGCCAGCAGTTTATTCGGGGCCAGGACCGTCCAGCCCCAGCATTTT	CASSLFGARTVQPQHF
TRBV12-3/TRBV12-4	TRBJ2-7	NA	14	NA	TGTGCCAGCAGTTTAGAGGGGAGCTCCTACGAGCAGTACTTC	CASSLEGSSYEQYF
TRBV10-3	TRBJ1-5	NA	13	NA	TGTGCCATCAGTTTGAAAGGAAATCAGCCCCAGCATTTT	CAISLKGNQPQHF
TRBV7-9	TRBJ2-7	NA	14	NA	TGTGCCAGCAGCTTTACAGGGTCCTACGACGAGCAGTACTTC	CASSFTGSYDEQYF
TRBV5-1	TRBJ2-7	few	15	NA	TGCGCCAGCAGACAAACACGGAGAAGCTCCTACGAGCAGTACTTC	CASRQTRRSSYEQYF
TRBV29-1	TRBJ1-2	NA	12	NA	TGCAGCGTTGCCCTTATGGTCGGTGGCTACACCTTC	CSVALMVGGYTF
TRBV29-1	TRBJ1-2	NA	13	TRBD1	TGCAGCGTTCCTAGACAGGGGAGCTATGGCTACACCTTC	CSVPRQGSYGYTF
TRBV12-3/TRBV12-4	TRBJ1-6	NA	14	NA	TGTGCCAGCAGTCCCGACCGGGGTAATTCACCCCCCCACTTT	CASSPDRGNSPPHF
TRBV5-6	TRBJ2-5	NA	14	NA	TGTGCCAGCAGCTTGATGGCCTGGGGGGAGACCCAGTACTTC	CASSLMAWGETQYF
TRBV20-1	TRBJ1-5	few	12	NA	TGCAGTGTTGCCAGTATACGGCAGCCCCAGCATTTT	CSVASIRQPQHF
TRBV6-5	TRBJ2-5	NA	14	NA	TGTGCCAGCGGAACATTCAGAGCTAGGGAGACCCAGTACTTC	CASGTFRARETQYF
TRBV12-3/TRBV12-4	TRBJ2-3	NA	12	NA	TGTGCCAGCAAACTACAGGGAGATACGCAGTATTTT	CASKLQGDTQYF
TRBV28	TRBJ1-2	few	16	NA	TGTGCCAGCAGTTTATCCAGGCTAGTAGCTAACTATGGCTACACCTTC	CASSLSRLVANYGYTF
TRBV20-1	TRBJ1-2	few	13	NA	TGCAGTGCTAGACCTCAGGGAGGGTATGGCTACACCTTC	CSARPQGGYGYTF
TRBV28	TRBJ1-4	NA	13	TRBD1	TGTGCCAGCATCCCCGGACAGGGAGAAAAACTGTTTTTT	CASIPGQGEKLFF
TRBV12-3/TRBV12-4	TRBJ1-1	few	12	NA	TGTGCCAGCGGCGCTGGGGGGGCTGAAGCTTTCTTT	CASGAGGAEAFF
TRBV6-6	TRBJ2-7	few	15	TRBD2	TGTGCCAGCAGTTTTCTAGCGGGAGGGTCCTACGAGCAGTACTTC	CASSFLAGGSYEQYF
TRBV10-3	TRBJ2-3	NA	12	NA	TGTGCCATCAGTGTGACTGGAGATACGCAGTATTTT	CAISVTGDTQYF
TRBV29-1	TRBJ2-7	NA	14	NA	TGCAGCGTTGTGGCGCAGGGGCCAACATACGAGCAGTACTTC	CSVVAQGPTYEQYF
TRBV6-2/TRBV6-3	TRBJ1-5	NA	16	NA	TGTGCCAGCAGTTACCAGTACAGGAGACACAATCAGCCCCAGCATTTT	CASSYQYRRHNQPQHF
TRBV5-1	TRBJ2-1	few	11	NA	TGCGCCAGCAGCCAGGACAATGAGCAGTTCTTC	CASSQDNEQFF
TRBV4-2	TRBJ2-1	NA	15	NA	TGTGCCAGCAGCCAAGCTATCGTGGCGGTCCATGAGCAGTTCTTC	CASSQAIVAVHEQFF
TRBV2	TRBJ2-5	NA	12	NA	TGTGCCAGCGACCGGACACGGGAGACCCAGTACTTC	CASDRTRETQYF
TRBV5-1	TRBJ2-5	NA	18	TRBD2	TGCGCCAGCAGCTCGCTCGGACTAGCGGGAGGATTTAGGGAGACCCAGTACTTC	CASSSLGLAGGFRETQYF
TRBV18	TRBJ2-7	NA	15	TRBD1	TGTGCCAGCTCACCACCAAGTGACAGGGGTTACGAGCAGTACTTC	CASSPPSDRGYEQYF
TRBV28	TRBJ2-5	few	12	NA	TGTGCCAGCAGTTTATTCCAAGAGACCCAGTACTTC	CASSLFQETQYF
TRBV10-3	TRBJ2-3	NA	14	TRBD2	TGTGCCACCGGGGGGACTAGCGGCACAGATACGCAGTATTTT	CATGGTSGTDTQYF
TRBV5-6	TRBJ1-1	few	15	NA	TGTGCCAGCAGCCCACCTACGTCTGGGGGCACTGAAGCTTTCTTT	CASSPPTSGGTEAFF
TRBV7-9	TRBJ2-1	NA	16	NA	TGTGCCAGCAGCTCCCCCCCGGGGGCCGACTACAATGAGCAGTTCTTC	CASSSPPGADYNEQFF
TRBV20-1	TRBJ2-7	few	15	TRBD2	TGCAGTGCTGAGCCCGGACTAGCGGGAGCCTACGAGCAGTACTTC	CSAEPGLAGAYEQYF
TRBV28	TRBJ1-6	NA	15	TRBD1	TGTGCCAGCAGACCAGGGACAGGGGGCTATCCACCCCTCCACTTT	CASRPGTGGYPPLHF
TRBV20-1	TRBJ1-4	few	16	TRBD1	TGCAGTGCTAGCCCGGGACAGGGGGCCTTAAGTGAAAAACTGTTTTTT	CSASPGQGALSEKLFF
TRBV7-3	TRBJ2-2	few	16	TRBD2	TGTGCCAGCAGCCCATCTGGTACTAGCGGCACCGGGGAGCTGTTTTTT	CASSPSGTSGTGELFF
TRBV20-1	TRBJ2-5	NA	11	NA	TGCAGTGCTACAGGGAACGAGACCCAGTACTTC	CSATGNETQYF
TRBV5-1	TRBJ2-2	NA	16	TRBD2	TGCGCCAGCAGCTTGGAGCGGGAGGGAGCAACCGGGGAGCTGTTTTTT	CASSLEREGATGELFF